This section outlines one T cell receptor (beta chain) sequence together with its context. This entry is derived from a study of shared clonotypes between healthy human individuals. Deep level was the assay's run setting. The table came from immunoSEQ multiplex PCR; TCRdb's copy has only in-frame clones and leaves some out. The sample has 2,500,000 or so clones; 85% to 95% are singletons. The CDR3 is 14 amino acids. Germline lookup yields CDR1 SGHAT and CDR2 FQNNGV. Trimming removed 6 bases at V and 4 bases at J, with 15 bases between. The genes are TRBV11-2 and TRBJ1-1; unclear D gene. The source material was naive CD4+ T cells sorted from blood. Subset denoted: CD45RA+ positively selected. This sequence was found in a man aged 18 to 30 in good health. This CDR3 is CASSLDSSITEAFF. The CDR3 nucleotides read TGTGCCAGCAGTCTGGACTCGTCTATCACTGAAGCTTTCTTT.